This paragraph covers one TCR beta chain sequence. Its antigen is undetermined. Normal breast often needed roughly 100-310 mg of tissue for enough DNA. Clones were read by immunoSEQ multiplex PCR, and TCRdb kept only the in-frame ones, dropping some. The repertoire holds 11,000 to 15,000 clones, with 65% to 85% as singletons. The data belong to a study of early stage breast cancer tumors. Study observations and caveats: Chain pairing and CD4, CD8 or FOXP3 expression were not captured. Tumor and normal breast were distinguished via blood comparison in 14 of 16 patients.

J lost 4 bases, V lost 7 bases, and 9 bases had no gene match. This CDR3 comprises 15 residues. Germline values: CDR1 SQVTM, CDR2 ANQGSEA. The clonotype comes from a person aged 25 to 39 with breast cancer. The chain carries TRBV29-1 and TRBJ2-7; 14 nucleotides agree with TRBD2. The sequencing sample was made of normal breast tissue next to the tumor. DNA of the CDR3: TGCAGCGCCCGGGGGACTAGCGGGAGCGGTTACGAGCAGTACTTC. It codes for CSARGTSGSGYEQYF.